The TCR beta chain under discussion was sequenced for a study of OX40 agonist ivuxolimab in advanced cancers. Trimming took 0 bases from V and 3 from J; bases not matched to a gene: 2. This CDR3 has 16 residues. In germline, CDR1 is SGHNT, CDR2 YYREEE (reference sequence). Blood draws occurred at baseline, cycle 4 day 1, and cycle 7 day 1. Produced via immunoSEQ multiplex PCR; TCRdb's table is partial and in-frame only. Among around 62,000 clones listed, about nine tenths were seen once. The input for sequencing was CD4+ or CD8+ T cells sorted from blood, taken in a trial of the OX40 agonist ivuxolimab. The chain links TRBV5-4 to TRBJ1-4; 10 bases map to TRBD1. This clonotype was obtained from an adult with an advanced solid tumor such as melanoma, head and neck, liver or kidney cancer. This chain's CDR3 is CASSLGQGASNEKLFF. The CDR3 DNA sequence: TGTGCCAGCAGCTTGGGACAGGGGGCATCTAATGAAAAACTGTTTTTT.